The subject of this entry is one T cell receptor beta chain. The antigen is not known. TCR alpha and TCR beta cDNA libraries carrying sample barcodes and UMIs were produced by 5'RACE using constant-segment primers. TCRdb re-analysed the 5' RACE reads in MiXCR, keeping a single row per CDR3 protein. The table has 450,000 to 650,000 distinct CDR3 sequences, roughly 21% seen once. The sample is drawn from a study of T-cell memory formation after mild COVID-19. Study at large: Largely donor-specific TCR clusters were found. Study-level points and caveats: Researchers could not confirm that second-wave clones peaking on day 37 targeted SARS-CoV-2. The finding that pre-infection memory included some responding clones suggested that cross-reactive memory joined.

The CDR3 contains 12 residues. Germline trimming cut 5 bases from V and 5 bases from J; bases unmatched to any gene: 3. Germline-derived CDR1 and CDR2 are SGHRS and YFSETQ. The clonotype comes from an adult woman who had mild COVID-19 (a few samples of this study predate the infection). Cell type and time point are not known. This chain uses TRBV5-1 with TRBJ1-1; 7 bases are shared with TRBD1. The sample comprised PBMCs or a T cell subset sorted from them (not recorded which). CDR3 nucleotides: TGCGCCAGCAGACAGGGGTGGACTGAAGCTTTCTTT. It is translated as CASRQGWTEAFF.